The 8 T cell receptor beta chains presented below share a single source sample, sequenced in a study of blood T cell repertoires in COVID-19. The protocol was immunoSEQ multiplex PCR, while the TCRdb copy is restricted to in-frame clones and leaves out a portion. Of some 220,000 clones in the sample, around 85% were seen once. The sample consisted of PBMCs or T cells enriched from blood (not recorded which). The receptors stem from a woman between 40 and 55 years old with acute COVID-19.

This chain joins TRBV7-9 and TRBJ2-5, with D perhaps matching TRBD1 (6 bases). V was cut by 4 bases and J by 1 base, with 7 bases left in between. Germline V CDR1 and CDR2: SEHNR, FQNEAQ (reference sequence). The CDR3 loop spans 13 amino acids. The CDR3 is CASSYRAQETQYF. The CDR3 DNA reads as TGTGCCAGCAGCTACAGGGCCCAAGAGACCCAGTACTTC.

The chain links TRBV7-3 to TRBJ1-3; no clear D. V was cut by 1 base and J by 0 bases, with 7 bases left in between. This CDR3 region has 15 residues. The germline V gene encodes CDR1 SGHTA and CDR2 FQGTGA. The CDR3 coding sequence is TGTGCCAGCAGCTTAAATCCCTTCTCTGGAAACACCATATATTTT. It yields the protein CASSLNPFSGNTIYF.

A few counts support this clone. The chain combines TRBV10-2 with TRBJ1-2, with 7 bases aligning to TRBD1. The CDR3 spans 14 residues. The germline gives CDR1 WSHSY, CDR2 SAAADI. The junction had 7 bases not matched to a gene; V was cut back by 4 bases and J by 5 bases. The CDR3: CASSVRTGEYGYTF. In DNA, the CDR3 is TGCGCCAGCAGTGTTCGTACAGGGGAGTATGGCTACACCTTC.

The chain combines TRBV30 with TRBJ2-5; the match to TRBD2 covers 7 bases. The CDR3 loop spans 17 amino acids. The germline V gene has CDR1 GTSNPN and CDR2 SVGIG (reference sequence). V lost 1 base and J lost 2; bases outside the gene matches: 13. CDR3 amino acids: CAWSGEGKRNAQETQYF. CDR3 nucleotide sequence: TGTGCCTGGAGTGGGGAGGGGAAGCGGAACGCACAAGAGACCCAGTACTTC.

V usage is TRBV19 and J usage is TRBJ2-7; weak D call: TRBD1 (6 bases). Germline assignment: CDR1 LNHDA and CDR2 SQIVND (reference sequence). V lost 6 bases and J lost 2, with 8 bases in between. This CDR3 region has 12 residues. CDR3 coding DNA: TGTGCCAGTAGCAACAGGGCCTACGAGCAGTACTTC. Translated, it gives CASSNRAYEQYF.

The chain combines TRBV7-9 with TRBJ2-5; 7 bases match TRBD2. With V trimmed by 8 bases and J by 5 bases, 11 bases remained unmatched. CDR1 and CDR2 from the germline V gene are SEHNR and FQNEAQ (reference sequence). The CDR3 runs to 14 residues. The CDR3 DNA follows: TGTGCCAGCTCTCCCGGCGGGGGTTATGAGACCCAGTACTTC. The encoded protein is CASSPGGGYETQYF.

This rearrangement joins TRBV9 to TRBJ1-5, with a tentative D call TRBD1 (5 bases). CDR1 is SGDLS, CDR2 YYNGEE, per germline. V dropped 0 bases and J dropped 2 bases, with 9 bases sitting between them. The CDR3 length is 15 residues. The CDR3 DNA reads as TGTGCCAGCAGCGTAGGGACATTGGGCAATCAGCCCCAGCATTTT. Amino acid sequence: CASSVGTLGNQPQHF.

This chain joins TRBV5-1 and TRBJ1-2; tentatively, D is TRBD1 (5 bases). Germline V gene lookup returns CDR1 SGHRS and CDR2 YFSETQ. V dropped 4 bases and J dropped 1 base, with 8 bases sitting between them. This CDR3 comprises 13 residues. The CDR3 DNA reads as TGCGCCAGCAGCGCCGACAGTAACTATGGCTACACCTTC. It yields the protein CASSADSNYGYTF.